A selection of T cell receptor beta chains follows, all from one sample in a study of cytomegalovirus exposure and HLA in healthy donors. The data were produced by immunoSEQ multiplex PCR, yet TCRdb's version contains in-frame clones alone and is incomplete. Seen here are tens of thousands of clones, approximately 80% observed once, and the top ten hold around 1.7%. Sequences were obtained from PBMCs. These receptor sequences come from a middle-aged man in good health and CMV-seronegative. CDR3s include the opening cysteine and the closing phenylalanine or tryptophan. D genes are given only for firm matches. Clone size appears in some rows only: once, few, many, or a class for an expanded clone.

D	J	size	V	DNA	CDR3
TRBD1	TRBJ2-7	.	TRBV9	TGTGCCAGCAGCGTAGAGGGGACAGGGAGCAACGAGCAGTACTTC	CASSVEGTGSNEQYF
.	TRBJ2-1	.	TRBV5-3	TGTGCCAGGGGGGCGGTCAATGAGCAGTTCTTC	CARGAVNEQFF
.	TRBJ2-2	.	TRBV7-3	TGTGCCAGCAGCCAGAACAACAGGCGGACGAACACCGGGGAGCTGTTTTTT	CASSQNNRRTNTGELFF
.	TRBJ2-5	.	TRBV5-4	TGTGCCAGCAGCTTCCGAACACAAGAGACCCAGTACTTC	CASSFRTQETQYF
TRBD2	TRBJ2-2	.	TRBV19	TGTGCCAGTAGAACGGGGGGGCTAGTTGGGACCGGGGAGCTGTTTTTT	CASRTGGLVGTGELFF
.	TRBJ1-5	.	TRBV30	TGTGCCTGGAGAGGACACTTAGATAGCAATCAGCCCCAGCATTTT	CAWRGHLDSNQPQHF
TRBD2	TRBJ2-5	.	TRBV28	TGTGCCAGCAGTTTTCGTGGGGGGGAAGAGACCCAGTACTTC	CASSFRGGEETQYF
TRBD2	TRBJ2-3	.	TRBV28	TGTGCCAGCAGTCACGATCTAGCGGTTAGGGATACGCAGTATTTT	CASSHDLAVRDTQYF
TRBD2	TRBJ2-5	.	TRBV15	TGTGCCACCAGCAGAGATCTCCTAGCGGGGAATCAAGAGACCCAGTACTTC	CATSRDLLAGNQETQYF
TRBD1	TRBJ2-3	once	TRBV11-2	TGTGCCAGCAGCCCCCACCGGACAGGGGTCTCTTTT	CASSPHRTGVSF
TRBD1	TRBJ1-6	.	TRBV2	TGTGCCAGCAGTGAAAGGGACAGAAATTCACCCCTCCACTTT	CASSERDRNSPLHF
.	TRBJ1-5	.	TRBV5-1	TGCGCCAGCAGCTTGGAAGGATCGCAGCGCCAGCATTTT	CASSLEGSQRQHF
.	TRBJ1-3	.	TRBV6-1	TGTGCCAGCAGTGAATCACAAGCGGGTGGTCGAAACACCATATATTTT	CASSESQAGGRNTIYF
TRBD1	TRBJ1-4	.	TRBV28	TGTGCCAGCAGTACCACCGGGACAGGGAAGGGTAATGAAAAACTGTTTTTT	CASSTTGTGKGNEKLFF
.	TRBJ1-1	.	TRBV6-1	TGTGCCAGCAGCTCAGGTTTTGACACTGAAGCTTTCTTT	CASSSGFDTEAFF
TRBD1	TRBJ1-5	few	TRBV18	TGTGCCAGCTCAATAAAGGGGACAGGGGATTATCAGCCCCAGCATTTT	CASSIKGTGDYQPQHF
TRBD1	TRBJ2-5	.	TRBV5-1	TGCGCCAGCAGCTTGCGGGACAGCCAAGAGACCCAGTACTTC	CASSLRDSQETQYF
.	TRBJ2-2	.	TRBV19	TGTGCCAGTAGTATCCCCGGACAGTACACCGGGGAGCTGTTTTTT	CASSIPGQYTGELFF
TRBD1	TRBJ2-5	.	TRBV10-3	TGTGCCATCAGCGGACAGGAAGAGACCCAGTACTTC	CAISGQEETQYF
.	TRBJ1-3	.	TRBV6-5	TGTGCCAGCAGTTATTCCCAGGCGAGCTCTGGAAACACCATATATTTT	CASSYSQASSGNTIYF
TRBD1	TRBJ1-2	.	TRBV13	TGTGCCAGCAGCACCCGACAGGGTGGCGGCATCTATGGCTACACCTTC	CASSTRQGGGIYGYTF
TRBD2	TRBJ2-1	.	TRBV7-3	TGTGCCAGCAGCCCTAGACCGGGACTACCGTCGAATGAGCAGTTCTTC	CASSPRPGLPSNEQFF
TRBD1	TRBJ2-1	.	TRBV29-1	TGCAGCGTTGCCCCCAGGGGGCTTGAATACAATGAGCAGTTCTTC	CSVAPRGLEYNEQFF